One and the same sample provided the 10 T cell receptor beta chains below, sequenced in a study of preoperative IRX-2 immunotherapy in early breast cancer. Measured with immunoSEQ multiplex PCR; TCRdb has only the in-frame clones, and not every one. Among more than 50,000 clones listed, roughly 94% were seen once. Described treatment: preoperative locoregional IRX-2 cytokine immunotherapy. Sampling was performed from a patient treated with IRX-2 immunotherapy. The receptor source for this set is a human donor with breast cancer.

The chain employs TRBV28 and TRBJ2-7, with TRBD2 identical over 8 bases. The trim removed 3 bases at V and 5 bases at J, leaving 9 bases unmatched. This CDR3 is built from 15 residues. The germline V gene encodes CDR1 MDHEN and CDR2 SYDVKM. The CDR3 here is CASSLLSGLVNEQYF. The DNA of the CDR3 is TGTGCCAGCAGTTTGCTGTCGGGACTAGTCAACGAGCAGTACTTC.

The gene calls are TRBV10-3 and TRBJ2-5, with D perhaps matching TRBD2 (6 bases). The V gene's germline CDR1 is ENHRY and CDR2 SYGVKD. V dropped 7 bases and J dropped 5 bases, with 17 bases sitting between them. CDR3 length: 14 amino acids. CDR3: CAINGGGTPETQYF. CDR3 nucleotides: TGTGCCATCAACGGGGGAGGAACTCCTGAGACCCAGTACTTC.

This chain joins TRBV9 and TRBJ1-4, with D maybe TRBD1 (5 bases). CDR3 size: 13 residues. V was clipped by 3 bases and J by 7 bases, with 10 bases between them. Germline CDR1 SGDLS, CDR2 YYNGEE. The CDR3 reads CASSDGTPEKLFF. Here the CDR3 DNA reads TGTGCCAGCAGCGATGGGACGCCTGAAAAACTGTTTTTT.

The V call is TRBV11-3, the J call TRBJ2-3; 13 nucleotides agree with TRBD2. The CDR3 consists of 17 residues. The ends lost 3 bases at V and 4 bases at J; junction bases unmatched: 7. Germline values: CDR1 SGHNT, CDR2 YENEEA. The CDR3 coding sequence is TGTGCCAGCAGCTTCAGCGGACTAGCGGGAGTCCCAGATACGCAGTATTTT. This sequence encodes CASSFSGLAGVPDTQYF.

This chain's CDR3 is CASSLLSSTDTQYF. Written as DNA, the CDR3 is TGTGCCAGCAGCTTACTTTCCAGCACAGATACGCAGTATTTT. This chain links TRBV7-6 with TRBJ2-3; D is ambiguous. V lost 2 bases to trimming and J lost 0 bases, with 6 bases between them. CDR1 and CDR2 from the germline V gene are SGHVS and FNYEAQ. CDR3 length equals 14 residues.

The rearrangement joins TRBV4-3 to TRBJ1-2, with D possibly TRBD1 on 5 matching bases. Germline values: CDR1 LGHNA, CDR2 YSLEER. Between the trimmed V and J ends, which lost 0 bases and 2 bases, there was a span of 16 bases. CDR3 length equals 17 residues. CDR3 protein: CASSQEKNRGANYGYTF. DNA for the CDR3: TGCGCCAGCAGCCAAGAAAAAAACCGCGGGGCGAACTATGGCTACACCTTC.

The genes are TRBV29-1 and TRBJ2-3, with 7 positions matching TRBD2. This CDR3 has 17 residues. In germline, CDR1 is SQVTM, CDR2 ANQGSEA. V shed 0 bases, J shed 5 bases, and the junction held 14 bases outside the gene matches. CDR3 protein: CSVEDRIGEGRLDTQYF. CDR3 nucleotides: TGCAGCGTTGAAGATCGAATTGGGGAGGGCCGGTTAGATACGCAGTATTTT.

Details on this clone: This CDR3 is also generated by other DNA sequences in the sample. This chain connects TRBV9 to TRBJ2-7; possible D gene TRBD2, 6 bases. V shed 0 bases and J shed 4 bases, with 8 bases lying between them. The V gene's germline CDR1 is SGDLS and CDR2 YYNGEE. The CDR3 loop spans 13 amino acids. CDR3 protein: CASSVGLGYEQYF. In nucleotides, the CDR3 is TGTGCCAGCAGCGTAGGACTAGGGTACGAGCAGTACTTC.

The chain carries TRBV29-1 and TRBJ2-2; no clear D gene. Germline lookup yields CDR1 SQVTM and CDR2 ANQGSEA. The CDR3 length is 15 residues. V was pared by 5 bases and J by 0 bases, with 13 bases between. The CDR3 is CSVHLGVTNTGELFF. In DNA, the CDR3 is TGCAGCGTTCATCTAGGAGTTACGAACACCGGGGAGCTGTTTTTT.

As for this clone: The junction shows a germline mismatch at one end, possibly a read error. The CDR3 DNA reads TGCGCCAGCAGTCAAGATCTGGGGGCGACCCTCTACGAGCAGTACTTC. This gives the protein CASSQDLGATLYEQYF. This chain joins TRBV4-1 and TRBJ2-7; TRBD1 is a possible D gene (6 bases). The length of the CDR3 is 16 residues. The germline V gene encodes CDR1 MGHRA and CDR2 YSYEKL.